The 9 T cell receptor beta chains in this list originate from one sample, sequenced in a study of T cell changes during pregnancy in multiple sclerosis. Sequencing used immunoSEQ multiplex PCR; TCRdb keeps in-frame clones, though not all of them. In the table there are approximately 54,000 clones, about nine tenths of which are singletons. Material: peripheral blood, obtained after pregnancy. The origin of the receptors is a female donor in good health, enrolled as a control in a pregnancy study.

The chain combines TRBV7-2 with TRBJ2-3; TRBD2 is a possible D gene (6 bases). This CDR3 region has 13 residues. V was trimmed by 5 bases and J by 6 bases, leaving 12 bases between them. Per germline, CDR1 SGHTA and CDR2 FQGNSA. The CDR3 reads CASSTGGYDTQYF. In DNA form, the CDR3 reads TGTGCCAGCAGCACCGGGGGTTATGATACGCAGTATTTT.

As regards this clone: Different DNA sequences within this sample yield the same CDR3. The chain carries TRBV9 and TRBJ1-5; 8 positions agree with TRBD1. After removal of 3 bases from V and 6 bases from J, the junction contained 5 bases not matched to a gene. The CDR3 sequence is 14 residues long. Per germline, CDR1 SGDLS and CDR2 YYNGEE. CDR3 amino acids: CASSGGTGPQPQHF. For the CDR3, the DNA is TGTGCCAGCAGCGGTGGGACAGGTCCTCAGCCCCAGCATTTT.

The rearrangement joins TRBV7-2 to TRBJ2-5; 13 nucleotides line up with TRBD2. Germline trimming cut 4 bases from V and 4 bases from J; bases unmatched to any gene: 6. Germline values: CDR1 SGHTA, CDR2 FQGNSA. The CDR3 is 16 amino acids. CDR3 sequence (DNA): TGTGCCAGCAGCTCCACTAGCGGGAGGGCCGGAGAGACCCAGTACTTC. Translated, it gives CASSSTSGRAGETQYF.

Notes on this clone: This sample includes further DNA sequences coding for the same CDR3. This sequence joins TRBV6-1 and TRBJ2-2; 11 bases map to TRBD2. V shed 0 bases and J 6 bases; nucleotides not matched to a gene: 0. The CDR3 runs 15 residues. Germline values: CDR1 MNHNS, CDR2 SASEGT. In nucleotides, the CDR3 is TGTGCCAGCAGTGAAGCTAGCGGGGGGGCCGGGGAGCTGTTTTTT. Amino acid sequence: CASSEASGGAGELFF.

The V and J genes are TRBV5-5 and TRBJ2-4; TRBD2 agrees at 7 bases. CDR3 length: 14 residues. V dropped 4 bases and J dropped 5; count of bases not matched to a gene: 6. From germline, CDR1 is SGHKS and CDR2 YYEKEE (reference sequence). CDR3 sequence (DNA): TGTGCCAGCAGCCCCCGGGAGGACCAAAACATTCAGTACTTC. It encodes CASSPREDQNIQYF.

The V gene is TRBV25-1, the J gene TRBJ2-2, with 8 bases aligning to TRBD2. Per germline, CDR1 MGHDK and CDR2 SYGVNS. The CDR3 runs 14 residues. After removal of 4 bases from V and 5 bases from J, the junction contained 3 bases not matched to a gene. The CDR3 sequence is CASSARGRTGELFF. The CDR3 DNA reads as TGTGCCAGCAGTGCCCGCGGGAGGACCGGGGAGCTGTTTTTT.

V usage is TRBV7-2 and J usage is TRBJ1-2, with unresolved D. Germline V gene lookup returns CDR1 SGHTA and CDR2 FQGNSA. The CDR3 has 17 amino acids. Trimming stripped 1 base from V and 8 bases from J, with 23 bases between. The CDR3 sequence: CASSLGSKEGLLHGYTF. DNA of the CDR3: TGTGCCAGCAGCTTAGGGTCTAAGGAGGGCCTCCTCCACGGCTACACCTTC.

CDR3 nucleotides: TGTGCCATCAGTGACCCTGGGACAGGGAGAAACATTCAGTACTTC. It encodes CAISDPGTGRNIQYF. The chain employs TRBV10-3 and TRBJ2-4; 9 nucleotides agree with TRBD1. Unmatched junction bases numbered 6, after V lost 3 bases and J lost 6 bases. The CDR3 length is 15 residues. Germline V lookup: CDR1 ENHRY, CDR2 SYGVKD.

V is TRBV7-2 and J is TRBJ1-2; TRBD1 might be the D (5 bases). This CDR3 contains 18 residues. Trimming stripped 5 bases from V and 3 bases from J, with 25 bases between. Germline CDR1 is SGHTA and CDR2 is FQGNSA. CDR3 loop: CASSLQISMWGEYYGYTF. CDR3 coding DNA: TGTGCCAGCAGCCTCCAAATTAGCATGTGGGGCGAGTACTATGGCTACACCTTC.